This TCR beta chain emerged from a study of glioma-infiltrating T cells after dendritic cell vaccination. Study context: At biweekly intervals, patients got three intradermal dendritic cell vaccine injections.

Documented time point: after dendritic cell vaccination, including at tumor progression/relapse. Selection required adequate fresh-frozen tumor tissue plus more than two years' survival data. Germline V gene sequence: CDR1 SGDLS, CDR2 YYNGEE. Trimming pared 0 bases from V and 3 bases from J, leaving 10 bases between. The CDR3 consists of 15 residues. Assay: immunoSEQ multiplex PCR; the TCRdb copy retains only in-frame clones and omits some. The data contain tens of thousands of clones, approximately 86% of them seen just once; the ten biggest clones take up around a tenth. The receptor was isolated from a human donor with glioblastoma. Material: blood, obtained after dendritic cell vaccination. The chain carries TRBV9 and TRBJ1-3; a possible D gene is TRBD1 (5 bases). This CDR3 is CASSVGQTNGNTIYF. The CDR3 coding sequence is TGTGCCAGCAGCGTAGGACAGACAAATGGAAACACCATATATTTT.